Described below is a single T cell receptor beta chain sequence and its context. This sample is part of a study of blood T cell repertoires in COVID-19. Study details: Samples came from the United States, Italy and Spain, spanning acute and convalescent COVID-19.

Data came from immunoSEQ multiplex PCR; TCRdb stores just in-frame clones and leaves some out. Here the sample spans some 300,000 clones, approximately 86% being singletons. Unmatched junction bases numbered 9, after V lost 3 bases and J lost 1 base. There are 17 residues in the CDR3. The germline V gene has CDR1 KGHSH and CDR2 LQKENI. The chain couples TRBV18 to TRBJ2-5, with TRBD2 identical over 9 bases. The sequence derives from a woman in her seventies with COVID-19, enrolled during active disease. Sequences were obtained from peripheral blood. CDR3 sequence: CASSPQTLAGSQETQYF. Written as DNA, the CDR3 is TGTGCCAGCTCACCTCAGACGCTAGCGGGGTCCCAAGAGACCCAGTACTTC.